This T cell receptor beta chain was identified in a study of T-cell reconstitution after alpha-beta-depleted transplantation in children. The library targeted TCRbeta and was prepared with unique molecular identifiers. In TCRdb, the PCR reads were re-called with MiXCR into one record per CDR3 protein. The sample lists about 110,000 distinct CDR3 sequences, approximately 6.6% occurring once. This clonotype was recorded many times. Its antigen is still unknown. Study conclusions and caveats: The authors attributed T-cell counts and diversity one year after transplant mostly to newly produced T cells. Several hundred expanded graft clones reportedly supplied alpha-beta T cells about two months after transplant. Several patients had high TCRbeta diversity at day 60; it came from surviving recipient T cells and thymic progenitors.

The CDR3 covers 15 residues. V dropped 1 base and J dropped 6; count of bases not matched to a gene: 6. From germline, CDR1 is SQVTM and CDR2 ANQGSEA. Here the sequenced sample was PBMCs, mostly from graft donor cells, taken 360 days after TCRalphabeta/CD19-depleted stem cell transplant. The J gene is TRBJ2-3, the V gene TRBV29-1; 11 bases map to TRBD2. The sequence was obtained from a male patient between 2 and 15 years old who had a stem cell transplant for acute lymphoblastic leukemia, so the T cells may come from the graft donor. Here the CDR3 DNA reads TGCAGCGTTGAAGGGCTAGCGGGAGGTCCCGATACGCAGTATTTT. Translated, it gives CSVEGLAGGPDTQYF.